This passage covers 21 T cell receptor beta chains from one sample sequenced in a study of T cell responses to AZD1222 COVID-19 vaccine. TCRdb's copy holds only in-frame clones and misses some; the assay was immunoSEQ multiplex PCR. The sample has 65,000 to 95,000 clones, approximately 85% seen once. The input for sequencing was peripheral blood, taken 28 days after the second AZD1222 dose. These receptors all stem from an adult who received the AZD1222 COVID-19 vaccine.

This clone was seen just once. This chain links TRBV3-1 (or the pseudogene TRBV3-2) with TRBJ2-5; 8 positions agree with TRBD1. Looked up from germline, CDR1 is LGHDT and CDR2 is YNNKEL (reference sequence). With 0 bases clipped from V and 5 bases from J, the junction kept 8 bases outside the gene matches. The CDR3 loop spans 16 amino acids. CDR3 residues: CASSQDTPGGAETQYF. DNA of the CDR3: TGTGCCAGCAGCCAAGATACGCCAGGGGGCGCCGAGACCCAGTACTTC.

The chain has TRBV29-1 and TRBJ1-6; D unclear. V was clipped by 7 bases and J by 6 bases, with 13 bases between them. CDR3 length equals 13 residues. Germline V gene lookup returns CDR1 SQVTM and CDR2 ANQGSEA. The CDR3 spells CSAAFGLNSPLHF. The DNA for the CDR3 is TGCAGCGCCGCTTTTGGCCTTAATTCACCCCTCCACTTT.

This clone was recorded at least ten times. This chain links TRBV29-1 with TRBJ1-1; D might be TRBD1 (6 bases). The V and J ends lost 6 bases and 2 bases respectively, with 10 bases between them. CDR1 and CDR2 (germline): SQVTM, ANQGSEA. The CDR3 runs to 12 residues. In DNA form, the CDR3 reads TGCAGCGTCCTGGGACAAAACACTGAAGCTTTCTTT. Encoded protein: CSVLGQNTEAFF.

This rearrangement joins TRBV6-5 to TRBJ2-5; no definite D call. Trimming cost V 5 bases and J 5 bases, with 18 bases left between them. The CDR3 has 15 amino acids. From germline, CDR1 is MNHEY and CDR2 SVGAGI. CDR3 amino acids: CASSIAPGLWETQYF. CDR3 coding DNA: TGTGCCAGCAGTATCGCTCCAGGATTGTGGGAGACCCAGTACTTC.

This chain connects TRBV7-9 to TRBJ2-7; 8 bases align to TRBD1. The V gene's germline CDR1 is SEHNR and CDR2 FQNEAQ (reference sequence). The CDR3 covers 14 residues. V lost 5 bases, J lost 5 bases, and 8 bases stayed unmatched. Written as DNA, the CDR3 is TGTGCCAGCAGCCCTACGGACAGGGCCAACGAGCAGTACTTC. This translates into CASSPTDRANEQYF. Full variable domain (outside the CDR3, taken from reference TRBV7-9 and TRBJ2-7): DTGVSQNPRHKITKRGQNVTFRCDPISEHNRLYWYRQTLGQGPEFLTYFQNEAQLEKSRLLSDRFSAERPKGSFSTLEIQRTEQGDSAMYLCASSPTDRANEQYFGPGTRLTVT.

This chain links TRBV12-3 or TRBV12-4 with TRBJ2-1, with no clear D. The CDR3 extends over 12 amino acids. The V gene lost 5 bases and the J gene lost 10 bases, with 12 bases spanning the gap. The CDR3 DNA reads TGTGCCAGCAGTCTTAGTTTTGTGGAGCAGTTCTTC. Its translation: CASSLSFVEQFF.

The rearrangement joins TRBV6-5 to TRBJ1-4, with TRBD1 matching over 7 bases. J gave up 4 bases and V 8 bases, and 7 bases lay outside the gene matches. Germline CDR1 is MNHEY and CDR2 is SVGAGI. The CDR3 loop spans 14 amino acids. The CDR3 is CASGLGGLNEKLFF. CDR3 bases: TGTGCCAGCGGTCTAGGGGGCCTTAATGAAAAACTGTTTTTT.

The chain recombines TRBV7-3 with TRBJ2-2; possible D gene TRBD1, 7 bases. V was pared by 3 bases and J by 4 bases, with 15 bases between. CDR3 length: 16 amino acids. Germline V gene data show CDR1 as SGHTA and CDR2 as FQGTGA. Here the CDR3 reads CASSLGPGGRTGELFF. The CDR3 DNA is TGTGCCAGCAGCTTGGGGCCAGGGGGGCGCACCGGGGAGCTGTTTTTT.

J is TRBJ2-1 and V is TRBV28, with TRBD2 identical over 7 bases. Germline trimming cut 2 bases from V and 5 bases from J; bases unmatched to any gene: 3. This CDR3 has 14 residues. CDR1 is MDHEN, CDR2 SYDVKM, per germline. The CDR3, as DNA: TGTGCCAGCAGTTTAGCGGGGGTCCACAATGAGCAGTTCTTC. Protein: CASSLAGVHNEQFF. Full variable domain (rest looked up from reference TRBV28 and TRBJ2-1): DVKVTQSSRYLVKRTGEKVFLECVQDMDHENMFWYRQDPGLGLRLIYFSYDVKMKEKGDIPEGYSVSREKKERFSLILESASTNQTSMYLCASSLAGVHNEQFFGPGTRLTVL.

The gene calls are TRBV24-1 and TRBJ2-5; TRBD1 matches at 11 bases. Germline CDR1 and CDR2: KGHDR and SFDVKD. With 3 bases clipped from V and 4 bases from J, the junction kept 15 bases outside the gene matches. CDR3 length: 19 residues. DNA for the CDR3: TGTGCCACCAGTGATCATCACGGCGGACAGGGGGCTGGAGGAGAGACCCAGTACTTC. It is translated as CATSDHHGGQGAGGETQYF.

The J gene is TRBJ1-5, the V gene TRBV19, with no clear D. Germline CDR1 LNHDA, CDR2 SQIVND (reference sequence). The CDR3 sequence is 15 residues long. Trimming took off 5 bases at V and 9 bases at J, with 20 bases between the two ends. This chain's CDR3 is CASSLKPPASTPQHF. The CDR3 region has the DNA TGTGCCAGTAGTCTAAAACCCCCGGCCTCTACGCCCCAGCATTTT.

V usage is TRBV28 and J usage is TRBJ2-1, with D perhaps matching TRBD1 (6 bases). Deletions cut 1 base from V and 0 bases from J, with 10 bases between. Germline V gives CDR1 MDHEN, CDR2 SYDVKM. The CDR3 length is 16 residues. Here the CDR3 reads CASSLFGTSSYNEQFF. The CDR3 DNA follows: TGTGCCAGCAGTTTATTCGGGACAAGCTCCTACAATGAGCAGTTCTTC.

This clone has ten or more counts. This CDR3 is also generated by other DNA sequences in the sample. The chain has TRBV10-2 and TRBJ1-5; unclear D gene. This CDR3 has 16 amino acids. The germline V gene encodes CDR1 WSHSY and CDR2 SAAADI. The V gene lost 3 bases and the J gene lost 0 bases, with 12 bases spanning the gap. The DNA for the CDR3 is TGCGCCAGCAGTGAATCGCCGGGCAATAGCAATCAGCCCCAGCATTTT. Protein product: CASSESPGNSNQPQHF.

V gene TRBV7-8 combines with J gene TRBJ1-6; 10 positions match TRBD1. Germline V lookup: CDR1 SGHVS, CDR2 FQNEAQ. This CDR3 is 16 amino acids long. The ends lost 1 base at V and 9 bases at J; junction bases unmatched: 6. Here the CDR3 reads CASSLGTGGVSSPLHF. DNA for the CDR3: TGTGCCAGCAGCTTAGGGACAGGGGGGGTGAGTTCACCCCTCCACTTT.

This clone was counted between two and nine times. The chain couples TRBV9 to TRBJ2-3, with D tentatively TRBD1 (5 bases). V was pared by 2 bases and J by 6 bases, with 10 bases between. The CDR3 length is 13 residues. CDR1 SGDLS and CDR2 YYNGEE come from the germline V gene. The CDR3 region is CASSVSRVDTQYF. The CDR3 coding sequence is TGTGCCAGCAGCGTTTCCAGGGTTGATACGCAGTATTTT.

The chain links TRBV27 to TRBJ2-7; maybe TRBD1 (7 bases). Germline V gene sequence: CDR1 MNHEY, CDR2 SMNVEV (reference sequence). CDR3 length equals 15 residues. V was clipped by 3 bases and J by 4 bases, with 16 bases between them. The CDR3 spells CASSFRQGGWYEQYF. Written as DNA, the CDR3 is TGTGCCAGCAGTTTCCGGCAGGGGGGATGGTACGAGCAGTACTTC.

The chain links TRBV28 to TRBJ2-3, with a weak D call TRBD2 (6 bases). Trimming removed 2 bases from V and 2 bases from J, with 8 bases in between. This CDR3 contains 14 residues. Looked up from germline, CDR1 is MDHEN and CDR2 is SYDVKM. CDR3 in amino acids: CASSLGGYTDTQYF. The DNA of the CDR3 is TGTGCCAGCAGTTTAGGGGGGTACACAGATACGCAGTATTTT.

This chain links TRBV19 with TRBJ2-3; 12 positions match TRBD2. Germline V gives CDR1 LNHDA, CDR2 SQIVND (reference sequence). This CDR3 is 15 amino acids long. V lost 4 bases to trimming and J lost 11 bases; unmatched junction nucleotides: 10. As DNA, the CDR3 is TGTGCCAGTAGTACCGCCCTTATGACTAGCGGGGGGCAGTATTTT. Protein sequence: CASSTALMTSGGQYF.

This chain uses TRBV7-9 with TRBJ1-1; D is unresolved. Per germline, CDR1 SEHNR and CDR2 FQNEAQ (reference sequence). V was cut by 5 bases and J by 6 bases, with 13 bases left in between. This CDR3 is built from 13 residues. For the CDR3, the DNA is TGTGCCAGCAGCGACCCCGAAGTAGCTGAAGCTTTCTTT. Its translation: CASSDPEVAEAFF.

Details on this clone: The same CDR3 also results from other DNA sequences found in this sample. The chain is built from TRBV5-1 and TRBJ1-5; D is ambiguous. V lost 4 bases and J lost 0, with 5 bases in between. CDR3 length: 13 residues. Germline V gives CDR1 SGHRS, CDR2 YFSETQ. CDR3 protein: CASSRDSNQPQHF. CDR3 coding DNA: TGCGCCAGCAGCCGGGATAGCAATCAGCCCCAGCATTTT.

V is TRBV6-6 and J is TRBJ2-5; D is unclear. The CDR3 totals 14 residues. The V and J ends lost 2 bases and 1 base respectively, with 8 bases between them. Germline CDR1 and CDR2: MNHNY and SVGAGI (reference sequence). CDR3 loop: CASSYDSFQETQYF. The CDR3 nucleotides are TGTGCCAGCAGTTACGATTCATTCCAAGAGACCCAGTACTTC.